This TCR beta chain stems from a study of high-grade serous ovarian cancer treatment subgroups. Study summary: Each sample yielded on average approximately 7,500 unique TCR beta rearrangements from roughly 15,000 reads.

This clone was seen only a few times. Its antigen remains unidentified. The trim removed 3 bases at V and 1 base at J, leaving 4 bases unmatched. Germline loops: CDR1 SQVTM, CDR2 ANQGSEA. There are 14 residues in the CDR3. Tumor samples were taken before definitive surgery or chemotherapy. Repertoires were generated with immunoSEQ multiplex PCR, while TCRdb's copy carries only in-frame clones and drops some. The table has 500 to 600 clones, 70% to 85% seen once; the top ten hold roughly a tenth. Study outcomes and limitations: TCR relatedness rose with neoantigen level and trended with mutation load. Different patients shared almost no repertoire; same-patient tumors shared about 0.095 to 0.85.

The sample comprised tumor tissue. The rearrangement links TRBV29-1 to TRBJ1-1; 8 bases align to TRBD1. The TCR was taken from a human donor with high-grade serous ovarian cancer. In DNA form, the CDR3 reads TGCAGCGTTGACAGGACAGGGTCGAACACTGAAGCTTTCTTT. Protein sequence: CSVDRTGSNTEAFF.